This record looks at one TCR beta chain sequence and its context. There is no known antigen for this receptor. Per-base quality was not reported, and no clone a single base away is much larger than it. This specimen comes from a study of beta chain features in type 1 diabetes (dated by TCRdb to 2016 to 2019). About the investigation overall: No differences in mean age, gender distribution, total cell number or subset yield were found between patients and healthy donors. A total of about 100,000,000 sorted cells were examined across all samples, and RNA yield correlated strongly with the number of cells per subset. The study compared TCRB repertoires of sorted circulating CD4+ T cell subsets between recently diagnosed type 1 diabetes patients and matched healthy donors. Regulatory and stem cell-like memory subsets were obtained from only 8 patients and roughly 8 healthy donors, while naive and central memory subsets were obtained from all 28 donors. Points the paper makes about the study in general: A moderate but significant shortening of TCRB CDR3 length was observed in type 1 diabetes patients in all four CD4+ subsets. Sequencing cDNA rather than genomic DNA could over-represent highly expressing activated cells, although activation and CD3 levels did not differ between groups. Shorter templates might have been favored by PCR, but patient and control samples were amplified and corrected together, so both groups would have been affected equally by any skew. HLA sub-analyses involved small numbers of individuals, so any influence of HLA type on TCRB rearrangement remained unresolved. The naive, central memory and regulatory TCRB repertoires appeared to resemble one another more closely among patients than among healthy donors. Fewer insertions and more nucleotide deletions at VDJ recombination sites were observed in patients with type 1 diabetes, implying thymic rearrangement abnormalities.

All of the isolated RNA was reverse transcribed with the High Capacity cDNA Reverse Transcription Kit, so expressed TCRB transcripts were sequenced. Deep immunoSEQ sequencing was applied to naive, central memory and regulatory T cell samples, giving an average of roughly 3.5 million total reads per sample. Sorted cells were lysed in RLT buffer, and RNA was extracted using DNase-treated RNeasy Micro or Mini kits according to cell number. To prevent cross-contamination, every cell subset was processed on its own, while patient and healthy donor samples were processed together. Using the immunoSEQ multiplex PCR, TCRB sequences were amplified from cDNA into 87-bp fragments spanning the CDR3 region. The amplicons were sequenced using the Illumina HiSeq platform. As for how the authors treated the data: PCR bias was corrected computationally using synthetic template baselines, and reads within Hamming distance 2 were collapsed, with unmergeable singletons discarded. By aligning reads against IMGT, V, D and J genes, CDR3 length, and insertions or deletions at six rearrangement sites were assigned. Clonotype counts were normalized to sorted cell number within each subset before computing true diversity and Gini coefficients with the tcR R package. The overlap coefficient, calculated on TCRB nucleotide sequences, was used to quantify repertoire sharing. This immuneACCESS table, as held by TCRdb, lists in-frame sequences with V and J called but not all clones. Of the missing ones, under half trace to an unresolved V gene in checked studies; the others have no known cause. V and J calls and clone size are as listed in that table; D and trimming were resolved from the DNA. The sample data list tens of thousands of clones, and approximately 69% of these were observed just once. The top ten clonotypes cover less than 5.5% of the sample.

Including cysteine and phenylalanine, the CDR3 has 13 amino acids. Solely the CDR3 DNA is kept, with 39 bases framed from the first base. For CDR1 and CDR2, the germline V gene lists MNHNS and SASEGT. Unmatched junction bases come to 2, with V trimmed by 6 bases and J by 4 bases. Each donor gave one peripheral blood draw, roughly 120 mL on average, collected into heparinised tubes. A BD FACSAria II was used to sort naive, central memory, regulatory and stem cell-like memory CD4+ T cells with a panel that included CD45RO, CCR7, CD25, CD127, CD95 and CD27. A purity above 98% was achieved for all sorted populations. PBMCs were separated immediately by Lymphoprep density gradient centrifugation and were stained directly, without being cultured. To minimize batch effects, samples were stained and sorted in pairs, one healthy donor with one patient per experiment.

This receptor was identified in a young man with type 1 diabetes. The V and J genes are TRBV6-1 and TRBJ2-2; 7 middle bases align to TRBD1. The sequenced sample consisted of Tregs from blood. The meaning of the sample's cell subset or site label: regulatory CD4+ T cells. The CDR3 region: CASRQGVTGELFF. The DNA sequence is given as TGTGCCAGCAGGCAGGGGGTCACCGGGGAGCTGTTTTTT.